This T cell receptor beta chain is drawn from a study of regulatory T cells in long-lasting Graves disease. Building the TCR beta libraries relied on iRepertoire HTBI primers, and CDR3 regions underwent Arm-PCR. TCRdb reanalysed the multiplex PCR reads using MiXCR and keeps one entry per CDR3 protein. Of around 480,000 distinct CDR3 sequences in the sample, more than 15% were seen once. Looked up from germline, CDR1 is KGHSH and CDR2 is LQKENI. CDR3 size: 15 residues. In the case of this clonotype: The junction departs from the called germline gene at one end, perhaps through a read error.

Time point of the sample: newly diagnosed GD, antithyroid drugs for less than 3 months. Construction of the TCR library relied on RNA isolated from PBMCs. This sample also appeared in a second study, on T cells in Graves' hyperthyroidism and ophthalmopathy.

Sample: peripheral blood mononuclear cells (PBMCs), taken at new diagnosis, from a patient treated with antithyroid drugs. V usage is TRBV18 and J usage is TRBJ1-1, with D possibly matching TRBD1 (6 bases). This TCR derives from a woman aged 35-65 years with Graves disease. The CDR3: CASSKTDSRDTEASF. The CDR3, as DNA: TGTGCCAGCTCAAAAACTGACAGTAGGGACACTGAAGCTTCCTTT.